The clone carrying this TCR beta chain was detected ten times or more. TCRdb re-called the 5' RACE reads through MiXCR, storing one row per CDR3 protein. The data contain about 84,000 distinct CDR3 sequences, approximately 10% of them singletons. Volunteers from a blood bank in Maryland, USA, constituted the healthy controls. The data originate from a study of neurological immune-mediated disorders. V was pared by 7 bases and J by 8 bases, with 21 bases between. There are 15 residues in the CDR3. Germline V gene sequence: CDR1 SNHLY, CDR2 FYNNEI. The chain joins TRBV2 to TRBJ2-1; D is undetermined. The sequenced sample was PBMCs. The receptor was derived from a middle-aged man in good health. CDR3 protein: CASTARPFFSDEQFF. CDR3 sequence (DNA): TGTGCCAGCACCGCCCGACCTTTCTTTTCGGATGAGCAGTTCTTC.